The 25 T cell receptor beta chains given below trace back to one sample, sequenced in a study of blood T cell repertoires in COVID-19. The data were produced by immunoSEQ multiplex PCR, yet TCRdb's version contains in-frame clones alone and is incomplete. Among approximately 450,000 clones, around 89% were seen once, and the ten largest hold roughly 4%. The sequencing input was peripheral blood. Receptors originate from a woman aged 25 to 39 with acute or convalescent COVID-19.

This clone appeared once. This chain links TRBV4-1 with TRBJ1-2, with a tentative D call TRBD1 (6 bases). V lost 5 bases to trimming and J lost 6 bases, with 19 bases between them. The V gene's germline CDR1 is MGHRA and CDR2 YSYEKL. The CDR3 has 15 amino acids. CDR3 DNA sequence: TGCGCCAGCAGCACAGAAAGGGACACTTATGATGGCTACACCTTC. This encodes CASSTERDTYDGYTF.

The chain employs TRBV5-1 and TRBJ2-3; 7 nucleotides align to TRBD1. With 5 bases clipped from V and 2 bases from J, the junction kept 8 bases outside the gene matches. This CDR3 contains 15 residues. CDR1 SGHRS and CDR2 YFSETQ come from the germline V gene. The CDR3 DNA is TGCGCCAGCAGACGAGGGACAGCATACACAGATACGCAGTATTTT. It is translated as CASRRGTAYTDTQYF.

The CDR3 bases are TGCGCCAGCAGCCAAGGGTCTTTAGCTAACTATGGCTACACCTTC. Encoded protein: CASSQGSLANYGYTF. The chain couples TRBV4-1 to TRBJ1-2; D remains ambiguous. V dropped 1 base and J dropped 0 bases, with 9 bases sitting between them. This CDR3 has 15 amino acids. The germline gives CDR1 MGHRA, CDR2 YSYEKL.

This clone has only a few counts. The V and J genes are TRBV7-9 and TRBJ2-5; 8 nucleotides align to TRBD1. V dropped 1 base and J dropped 3; count of bases not matched to a gene: 4. CDR3 length: 15 residues. The germline CDR1 and CDR2 sequences are SEHNR and FQNEAQ (reference sequence). For the CDR3, the DNA is TGTGCCAGCAGCTTAGTCGGACAGGGTAAAGAGACCCAGTACTTC. Translated, it gives CASSLVGQGKETQYF. The variable domain in full, completed from reference TRBV7-9 and TRBJ2-5, reads DTGVSQNPRHKITKRGQNVTFRCDPISEHNRLYWYRQTLGQGPEFLTYFQNEAQLEKSRLLSDRFSAERPKGSFSTLEIQRTEQGDSAMYLCASSLVGQGKETQYFGPGTRLLVL.

The CDR3 here is CAWETGANTEAFF. CDR3 nucleotides: TGTGCCTGGGAGACAGGGGCGAACACTGAAGCTTTCTTT. The V gene is TRBV30, the J gene TRBJ1-1; 8 bases align to TRBD1. Per the germline V gene, CDR1 is GTSNPN and CDR2 is SVGIG (reference sequence). The CDR3 contains 13 residues. V shed 5 bases and J 1 base; nucleotides not matched to a gene: 3.

The J gene is TRBJ1-2, the V gene TRBV19, with 7 bases fitting TRBD1. CDR1 is LNHDA and CDR2 is SQIVND in the germline V gene (reference sequence). This CDR3 spans 14 amino acids. The V segment lost 7 bases and the J segment 1 base; nucleotides outside the gene matches: 6. CDR3 sequence (DNA): TGTGCCAGTACCGTGAGGGGGCTTAACTATGGCTACACCTTC. Its translation: CASTVRGLNYGYTF.

The V call is TRBV11-2, the J call TRBJ2-7; the D is unclear. V shed 3 bases and J shed 2 bases, with 5 bases lying between them. Germline V gene sequence: CDR1 SGHAT, CDR2 FQNNGV. The CDR3 loop spans 12 amino acids. This chain's CDR3 is CASSFYTYEQYF. The DNA of the CDR3 is TGTGCCAGCAGCTTCTATACCTACGAGCAGTACTTC.

This chain connects TRBV18 to TRBJ2-3; 7 nucleotides agree with TRBD1. J was trimmed by 2 bases and V by 4 bases; bases with no gene match: 6. CDR3 length: 15 amino acids. In germline, CDR1 is KGHSH, CDR2 LQKENI. CDR3 sequence reads: CASSLLQGDTDTQYF. In nucleotides, the CDR3 is TGTGCCAGCTCACTCCTTCAGGGGGACACAGATACGCAGTATTTT.

V is TRBV29-1 and J is TRBJ2-2, with a possible D match to TRBD1 (5 bases). Trimming removed 4 bases from V and 4 bases from J, with 13 bases in between. Germline V gives CDR1 SQVTM, CDR2 ANQGSEA. The CDR3 sequence is 14 residues long. The CDR3 bases are TGCAGCGTTGCGGGCAGGGAACCCACCGGGGAGCTGTTTTTT. It specifies CSVAGREPTGELFF.

V gene TRBV5-1 combines with J gene TRBJ2-5; no reliable D call. V was clipped by 0 bases and J by 4 bases, with 10 bases between them. CDR1 is SGHRS, CDR2 YFSETQ, per germline. This CDR3 region has 14 residues. DNA of the CDR3: TGCGCCAGCAGCTTGGTAGTATCGGGAGAGACCCAGTACTTC. This encodes CASSLVVSGETQYF.

The chain combines TRBV20-1 with TRBJ2-1; D remains ambiguous. V was cut by 3 bases and J by 5 bases, with 8 bases left in between. The CDR3 loop spans 12 amino acids. The germline V gene has CDR1 DFQATT and CDR2 SNEGSKA (reference sequence). DNA for the CDR3: TGCAGTGCTAGTTACGGTCACAATGAGCAGTTCTTC. Its protein is CSASYGHNEQFF.

This clone was detected only a few times. The chain has TRBV3-1 (or the pseudogene TRBV3-2) and TRBJ1-1; 7 bases map to TRBD1. V dropped 4 bases and J dropped 2; count of bases not matched to a gene: 7. The germline V gene has CDR1 LGHDT and CDR2 YNNKEL (reference sequence). The CDR3 has 15 residues. CDR3 loop: CASSLLRGSNTEAFF. The CDR3 DNA is TGTGCCAGCAGCCTTCTCAGGGGGTCCAACACTGAAGCTTTCTTT.

This chain uses TRBV9 with TRBJ2-7; TRBD2 aligns across 10 bases. V shed 0 bases, J shed 5 bases, and the junction held 11 bases outside the gene matches. The CDR3 runs 17 residues. Germline assignment: CDR1 SGDLS and CDR2 YYNGEE. DNA for the CDR3: TGTGCCAGCAGCGTAGGCGCGATGGGGCTAGCGGGGGACGAGCAGTACTTC. Protein: CASSVGAMGLAGDEQYF.

The chain combines TRBV10-2 with TRBJ1-5, with TRBD1 matching 9 bases. This CDR3 is built from 15 residues. The V segment lost 6 bases and the J segment 6 bases; nucleotides outside the gene matches: 9. CDR1 WSHSY and CDR2 SAAADI come from the germline V gene. The CDR3 spells CASSETGGFGQPQHF. The DNA of the CDR3 is TGCGCCAGCAGCGAGACAGGGGGATTCGGTCAGCCCCAGCATTTT.

The chain carries TRBV4-1 and TRBJ2-3, with 10 positions matching TRBD2. Germline V gene lookup returns CDR1 MGHRA and CDR2 YSYEKL. Losses at the gene ends were 2 bases for V and 0 bases for J; bases not matched to a gene: 2. The CDR3 is made up of 16 amino acids. CDR3 residues: CASSQPTSGSTDTQYF. CDR3 nucleotides: TGCGCCAGCAGCCAACCGACTAGCGGGAGCACAGATACGCAGTATTTT.

Details on this clone: At the DNA level, this CDR3 is encoded by other sequences in the same sample as well. This chain uses TRBV7-8 with TRBJ2-7; D is undetermined. The CDR3 length is 13 residues. In germline, CDR1 is SGHVS, CDR2 FQNEAQ. The V gene lost 3 bases and the J gene lost 2 bases, with 8 bases spanning the gap. The CDR3 reads CASSLDSPYEQYF. The CDR3 bases are TGTGCCAGCAGCTTGGATAGCCCCTACGAGCAGTACTTC.

The gene calls are TRBV4-2 and TRBJ2-3, with 7 bases matching TRBD1. The CDR3 is 17 amino acids. CDR1 and CDR2 from the germline V gene are LGHNA and YNFKEQ. V gave up 0 bases and J gave up 0 bases; unmatched junction bases: 6. In nucleotides, the CDR3 is TGTGCCAGCAGCCAAGAAGGCACAGGGGCCAGCACAGATACGCAGTATTTT. Translated: CASSQEGTGASTDTQYF.

This chain links TRBV2 with TRBJ1-1; 10 nucleotides match TRBD1. The V gene end was trimmed by 6 bases and the J gene end by 1 base; junction bases not matched to a gene: 8. CDR3 length: 16 residues. Germline V CDR1 and CDR2: SNHLY, FYNNEI. CDR3 coding DNA: TGTGCCAGCAGCAGACAGGGGGCCAACCAGAACACTGAAGCTTTCTTT. It specifies CASSRQGANQNTEAFF.

This clone is a singleton in its sample. The CDR3 bases are TGTGCCACCAGGGCAGGGGGTAGCAATCAGCCCCAGCATTTT. This sequence encodes CATRAGGSNQPQHF. V is TRBV24-1 and J is TRBJ1-5, with 7 bases that match TRBD1. Germline V gives CDR1 KGHDR, CDR2 SFDVKD. Losses at the gene ends were 7 bases for V and 0 bases for J; bases not matched to a gene: 2. This CDR3 has 14 amino acids.

There are a few counts of this clone. The chain has TRBV5-4 and TRBJ2-7, with TRBD1 matching 9 bases. The CDR3 is 16 amino acids. The J segment lost 5 bases and the V segment lost 4 bases, leaving 13 bases of the junction unmatched. Looked up from germline, CDR1 is SGHNT and CDR2 is YYREEE (reference sequence). Here the CDR3 reads CASSPRAGQGSHEQYF. The CDR3 DNA follows: TGTGCCAGCAGCCCCCGTGCGGGACAGGGAAGTCACGAGCAGTACTTC. Based on the CDR3 plus reference TRBV5-4 and TRBJ2-7, the full variable domain is ETGVTQSPTHLIKTRGQQVTLRCSSQSGHNTVSWYQQALGQGPQFIFQYYREEENGRGNFPPRFSGLQFPNYSSELNVNALELDDSALYLCASSPRAGQGSHEQYFGPGTRLTVT.

The chain joins TRBV13 to TRBJ1-2; D may be TRBD1 (6 bases). Germline V gene sequence: CDR1 PRHDT, CDR2 FYEKMQ (reference sequence). Trimming shortened V by 5 bases and J by 2 bases, and 9 bases separated the two germline ends. This CDR3 is built from 13 residues. This CDR3 is CASSRTENYGYTF. For the CDR3, the DNA is TGTGCCAGCAGCCGGACAGAGAACTATGGCTACACCTTC.

This sequence joins TRBV6-5 and TRBJ2-7, with TRBD2 identical over 7 bases. Germline V lookup: CDR1 MNHEY, CDR2 SVGAGI. The CDR3 has 12 residues. The V segment lost 7 bases and the J segment 5 bases; nucleotides outside the gene matches: 5. Here the CDR3 reads CASTLRGDEQYF. The CDR3 bases are TGTGCCAGCACCCTTCGGGGGGACGAGCAGTACTTC.

This rearrangement joins TRBV9 to TRBJ2-7, with TRBD1 matching 8 bases. V dropped 4 bases and J dropped 2; count of bases not matched to a gene: 5. Germline V lookup: CDR1 SGDLS, CDR2 YYNGEE. The CDR3 covers 14 residues. The CDR3 spells CASSNRDRPYEQYF. CDR3 DNA: TGTGCCAGCAGCAACCGGGACAGGCCCTACGAGCAGTACTTC.

A single count supports this clone. The V and J genes are TRBV6-1 and TRBJ1-5, with a possible D match to TRBD1 (6 bases). Trimming stripped 3 bases from V and 7 bases from J, with 22 bases between. CDR3 length: 17 amino acids. Per germline, CDR1 MNHNS and CDR2 SASEGT. Here the CDR3 DNA reads TGTGCCAGCAGTGATTTTCCGCCGGGGGGCGGAATACAGCCCCAGCATTTT. It encodes CASSDFPPGGGIQPQHF.

This clone was recorded only once. The rearrangement links TRBV27 to TRBJ2-1, with 8 bases identical to TRBD1. Per germline, CDR1 MNHEY and CDR2 SMNVEV (reference sequence). This CDR3 is 16 amino acids long. Trimming cost V 1 base and J 3 bases; bases outside gene matches: 5. CDR3 coding DNA: TGTGCCAGCAGTTTATACAGGGGGGCTCGCTACAATGAGCAGTTCTTC. Protein: CASSLYRGARYNEQFF.